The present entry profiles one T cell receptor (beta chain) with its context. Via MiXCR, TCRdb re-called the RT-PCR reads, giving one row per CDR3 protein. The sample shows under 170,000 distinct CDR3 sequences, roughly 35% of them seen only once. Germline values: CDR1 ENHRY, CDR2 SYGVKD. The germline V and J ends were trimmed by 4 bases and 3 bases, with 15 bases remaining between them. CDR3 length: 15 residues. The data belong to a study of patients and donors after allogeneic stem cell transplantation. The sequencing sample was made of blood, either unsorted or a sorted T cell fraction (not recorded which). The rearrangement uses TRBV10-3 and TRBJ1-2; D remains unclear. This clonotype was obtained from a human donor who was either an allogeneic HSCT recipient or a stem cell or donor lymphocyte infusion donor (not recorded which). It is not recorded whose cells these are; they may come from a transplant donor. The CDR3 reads CAISGFTTQDYGYTF. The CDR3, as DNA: TGTGCCATCAGTGGTTTTACGACCCAAGACTATGGCTACACCTTC.